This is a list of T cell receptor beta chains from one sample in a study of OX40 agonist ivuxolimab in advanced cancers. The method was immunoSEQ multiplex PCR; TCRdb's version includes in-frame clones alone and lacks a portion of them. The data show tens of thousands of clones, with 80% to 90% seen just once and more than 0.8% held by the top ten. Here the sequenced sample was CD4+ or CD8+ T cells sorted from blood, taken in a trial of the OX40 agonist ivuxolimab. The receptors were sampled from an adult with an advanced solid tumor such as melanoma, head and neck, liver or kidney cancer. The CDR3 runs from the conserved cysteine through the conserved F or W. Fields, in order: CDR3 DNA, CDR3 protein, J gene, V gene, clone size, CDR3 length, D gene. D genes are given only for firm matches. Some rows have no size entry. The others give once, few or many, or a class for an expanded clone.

TGTGCCAGCAGTGGACGGGACAGGGGATCTATAGGGTACACCTTC CASSGRDRGSIGYTF TRBJ1-2 TRBV6-6 - 15 TRBD1
TGTGCCAGCAGCTCCGGACAGGGGGCGAGGGTTTCACCCCTCCACTTT CASSSGQGARVSPLHF TRBJ1-6 TRBV7-8 - 16 TRBD1
TGCAGCGTTGGGTCCCCCTCCTACAATGAGCAGTTCTTC CSVGSPSYNEQFF TRBJ2-1 TRBV29-1 - 13 -
TGTGCCAGCAGCTCGAGAAACAGGGGGTATGGCTACACCTTC CASSSRNRGYGYTF TRBJ1-2 TRBV7-3 - 14 TRBD1
TGTGCCAGCAGTCCAGGGGGTGTCACCGGGGAGCTGTTTTTT CASSPGGVTGELFF TRBJ2-2 TRBV21-1 - 14 -
TGTGCCAGCAGCTTTGGGCAGGGAGGCGTGGGGGAGCTGTTTTTT CASSFGQGGVGELFF TRBJ2-2 TRBV7-2 - 15 -
TGTGCCAGCAGCGCCGGGACAGGGAATGAAAAACTGTTTTTT CASSAGTGNEKLFF TRBJ1-4 TRBV7-9 once 14 TRBD1
TGTGCCAGCACCACTACTCAATTGGGGGCTGAAAAACTGTTTTTT CASTTTQLGAEKLFF TRBJ1-4 TRBV28 - 15 -
TGTGCCAGTAGTATGAGGCCAGTCAATTCCGGGGAGCTGTTTTTT CASSMRPVNSGELFF TRBJ2-2 TRBV19 - 15 -
TGCGCCAGCAGCTTGGGGTCAACAGGGGGCGCAAATACGCAGTATTTT CASSLGSTGGANTQYF TRBJ2-3 TRBV5-1 - 16 TRBD1
TGTGCCAGCAGCTTGTGGGGGGGGACTGAGGAGACCCAGTACTTC CASSLWGGTEETQYF TRBJ2-5 TRBV5-4 - 15 TRBD2
TGTGCCAGCAGTGAATGGGGGGGACAGGGGGCAGAGACCCAGTACTTC CASSEWGGQGAETQYF TRBJ2-5 TRBV25-1 - 16 TRBD1
TGTGCCAGCAGCCCCCGGGGGGATGATGGCTACACCTTC CASSPRGDDGYTF TRBJ1-2 TRBV4-2 - 13 -
TGTGCCATCAGAGACGTCAGCGGGAGGGCTCCCGGGGAGCTGTTTTTT CAIRDVSGRAPGELFF TRBJ2-2 TRBV10-3 - 16 TRBD2
TGTGCCAGCAGCGTCGGACAGGGTATAAGTGGCTACACCTTC CASSVGQGISGYTF TRBJ1-2 TRBV9 - 14 TRBD1
TGCGCCAGCAGCTTGGATCAAGCGAGCTCCTACGAGCAGTACTTC CASSLDQASSYEQYF TRBJ2-7 TRBV5-1 - 15 -
TGCGCCAGCAGCCTAACAGGAATGAACACTGAAGCTTTCTTT CASSLTGMNTEAFF TRBJ1-1 TRBV5-1 - 14 -
TGTGCCAGCAGTAAGGAGGGGAGACGGACTGAAGCTTTCTTT CASSKEGRRTEAFF TRBJ1-1 TRBV2 - 14 -
TGCGCCAGCAGCCAAGTGGGACAGAACTACGAGCAGTACTTC CASSQVGQNYEQYF TRBJ2-7 TRBV4-1 - 14 TRBD1
TGTGCCAGCGGGGGCGGGGCGAGGTACAATCAGCCCCAGCATTTT CASGGGARYNQPQHF TRBJ1-5 TRBV27 - 15 -
TGTGCCTGGACTTTAACCTACAATGAGCAGTTCTTC CAWTLTYNEQFF TRBJ2-1 TRBV30 - 12 -
TGTGCCAGCAGCGTAACCGGGGACGTAAAGGAGCAGTACTTC CASSVTGDVKEQYF TRBJ2-7 TRBV9 - 14 -
TGTGCCAGTAGTATTATCGACAGGTTCACAGATACGCAGTATTTT CASSIIDRFTDTQYF TRBJ2-3 TRBV19 - 15 -
TGCGCCAGCGCCGGCAACCCTAGCGGATCTATCACAGATACGCAGTATTTT CASAGNPSGSITDTQYF TRBJ2-3 TRBV4-1 - 17 TRBD2
TGTGCCAGCAGTTTTACCCAGGATTCACCCCTCCACTTT CASSFTQDSPLHF TRBJ1-6 TRBV27 - 13 -
TGCAGCGTCGCAGACAGAGCCAATCAGCCCCAGCATTTT CSVADRANQPQHF TRBJ1-5 TRBV29-1 - 13 -
TGTGCCTGGAAAAATACCCTCGAGGACACAGATACGCAGTATTTT CAWKNTLEDTDTQYF TRBJ2-3 TRBV30 - 15 -
TGTGCCAGTAGTATGTTGGGGATGGGGAGCGGGAGCGCGAGCTCCTACAATGAGCAGTTCTTC CASSMLGMGSGSASSYNEQFF TRBJ2-1 TRBV19 - 21 TRBD2
TGTGCCAGCACCGAGGGGCCATTACGCTCCTACGAGCAGTACTTC CASTEGPLRSYEQYF TRBJ2-7 TRBV7-8 few 15 -
TGTGCCAGCAGCTTAGAAGGGACAGCCTACTCTGGAAACACCATATATTTT CASSLEGTAYSGNTIYF TRBJ1-3 TRBV7-2 - 17 TRBD1
TGTGCCACCGCCCTAGCACTGCACACAGATACGCAGTATTTT CATALALHTDTQYF TRBJ2-3 TRBV6-5 once 14 -